These 20 T cell receptor beta chains share one sample of origin, sequenced in a study of blood T cell repertoires in COVID-19. Sequencing used immunoSEQ multiplex PCR; TCRdb keeps in-frame clones, though not all of them. The profile shows 200,000 to 250,000 clones, approximately 86% of them singletons. Source material: PBMCs or T cells enriched from blood (not recorded which). The receptor set was obtained from a middle-aged woman with acute COVID-19.

V is TRBV11-2 and J is TRBJ1-2, with D possibly TRBD1 on 6 matching bases. V was cut by 4 bases and J by 4 bases, with 13 bases left in between. This CDR3 region has 14 residues. CDR1 is SGHAT, CDR2 FQNNGV, per germline. The CDR3 loop reads CASSYRTAPYGYTF. The CDR3 nucleotides read TGTGCCAGCAGCTATAGGACAGCGCCCTATGGCTACACCTTC.

CDR3 sequence (DNA): TGTGCCAGCACCCCAGGGGCTGAGTATGGCTACACCTTC. It translates to CASTPGAEYGYTF. This chain links TRBV19 with TRBJ1-2; a weak D match, TRBD1 (6 bases). Germline-derived CDR1 and CDR2 are LNHDA and SQIVND (reference sequence). The CDR3 has 13 residues. V shed 9 bases and J shed 5 bases, with 16 bases lying between them.

This clone was counted only a few times. V usage is TRBV4-2 and J usage is TRBJ2-7, with 7 bases lining up with TRBD2. CDR3 length equals 15 residues. Germline CDR1 LGHNA, CDR2 YNFKEQ. V dropped 2 bases and J dropped 5; count of bases not matched to a gene: 9. The CDR3 is CASSQRRAAGDEQYF. CDR3 DNA sequence: TGTGCCAGCAGCCAACGGAGGGCGGCGGGAGACGAGCAGTACTTC.

This clone has only one observation. This chain joins TRBV3-1 (or the pseudogene TRBV3-2) and TRBJ2-2; D remains unclear. Trimming shortened V by 3 bases and J by 7 bases, and 15 bases separated the two germline ends. Germline V gene lookup returns CDR1 LGHDT and CDR2 YNNKEL (reference sequence). The CDR3 extends over 15 amino acids. In DNA form, the CDR3 reads TGTGCCAGCAGCCACGAACTTCTAAGTGGCGGGGAGCTGTTTTTT. This gives the protein CASSHELLSGGELFF.

This clone was counted many times. The chain employs TRBV6-2 or TRBV6-3 and TRBJ2-1; TRBD2 matches 10 bases. Germline loops: CDR1 MNHEY, CDR2 SVGEGT. After removal of 6 bases from V and 1 base from J, the junction contained 3 bases not matched to a gene. The CDR3 loop spans 15 amino acids. The CDR3 DNA reads as TGTGCCAGCAGCCCAGCGGGAGGGTCCTACAATGAGCAGTTCTTC. Amino acids: CASSPAGGSYNEQFF.

The V call is TRBV10-1, the J call TRBJ2-7; 12 nucleotides match TRBD2. V lost 0 bases, J lost 1 base, and 7 bases stayed unmatched. This CDR3 has 18 residues. CDR1 is WNHNN, CDR2 SYGVQD, per germline (reference sequence). DNA for the CDR3: TGCGCCAGCAGTGAGTCCAGTAGACTAGCGGGAGATTCCTACGAGCAGTACTTC. Translating it yields CASSESSRLAGDSYEQYF.

This rearrangement joins TRBV5-5 to TRBJ2-4; the D gene is possibly TRBD1 (7 bases). V lost 5 bases and J lost 6, with 27 bases in between. Germline CDR1 is SGHKS and CDR2 is YYEKEE (reference sequence). The CDR3 totals 18 residues. CDR3 sequence reads: CASRQSRDSPEGGNIQYF. CDR3 nucleotide sequence: TGTGCCAGCAGACAGAGTCGGGACAGTCCCGAGGGAGGAAACATTCAGTACTTC.

Comments on this clone: Other DNA sequences from this sample encode an identical CDR3 as well. The chain's CDR3 is CASSPGQSYEQYF. The CDR3 region has the DNA TGTGCCAGCTCACCGGGACAATCCTACGAGCAGTACTTC. The V call is TRBV18, the J call TRBJ2-7; a weak D match, TRBD1 (6 bases). The CDR3 spans 13 residues. V lost 3 bases to trimming and J lost 1 base, with 7 bases between them. Germline assignment: CDR1 KGHSH and CDR2 LQKENI.

The chain recombines TRBV5-4 with TRBJ1-2, with 9 bases matching TRBD1. The CDR3 is 16 amino acids. Germline loops: CDR1 SGHNT, CDR2 YYREEE (reference sequence). The V segment lost 4 bases and the J segment 8 bases; nucleotides outside the gene matches: 15. The CDR3 sequence is CASSHASGTGRRGYTF. The CDR3 DNA sequence: TGTGCCAGCAGCCATGCATCCGGGACAGGGCGAAGGGGCTACACCTTC.

This chain joins TRBV6-2 or TRBV6-3 and TRBJ2-7; 11 bases are a match to TRBD2. The J segment lost 3 bases and the V segment lost 5 bases, leaving 6 bases of the junction unmatched. The CDR3 sequence is 15 residues long. The V gene's germline CDR1 is MNHEY and CDR2 SVGEGT. CDR3 DNA sequence: TGTGCCAGCAGTACTAGCGGGAGCGGCATCTACGAGCAGTACTTC. It is translated as CASSTSGSGIYEQYF.

This chain connects TRBV7-8 to TRBJ2-7, with 7 bases matching TRBD2. Germline V gene data show CDR1 as SGHVS and CDR2 as FQNEAQ. The CDR3 runs 16 residues. V was pared by 5 bases and J by 1 base, with 11 bases of the junction left unmatched. The CDR3 coding sequence is TGTGCCAGCAGCCTTGTAACGGCTAGCGGATCCTACGAGCAGTACTTC. Translated, it gives CASSLVTASGSYEQYF.

Here the CDR3 DNA reads TGTGCCAGCAGCGCCCGGACAGGGTCCAACGAGCAGTACTTC. This encodes CASSARTGSNEQYF. The V gene is TRBV3-1 (or the pseudogene TRBV3-2), the J gene TRBJ2-7; 8 bases fit TRBD1. The V and J ends lost 5 bases and 5 bases, in that order; junction bases with no gene match: 8. The V gene's germline CDR1 is LGHDT and CDR2 YNNKEL (reference sequence). This CDR3 contains 14 residues.

J is TRBJ1-6 and V is TRBV7-9; D may be TRBD1 (5 bases). V lost 6 bases to trimming and J lost 6 bases, with 12 bases between them. The CDR3 totals 14 residues. In germline, CDR1 is SEHNR, CDR2 FQNEAQ (reference sequence). In DNA, the CDR3 is TGTGCCAGCAGTGCGGACATTCCTAATTCACCCCTCCACTTT. Its protein is CASSADIPNSPLHF.

This sequence joins TRBV19 and TRBJ1-1; TRBD1 agrees at 8 bases. Germline V lookup: CDR1 LNHDA, CDR2 SQIVND (reference sequence). The ends lost 10 bases at V and 3 bases at J; junction bases unmatched: 1. This CDR3 has 11 residues. In DNA form, the CDR3 reads TGTGCCACGACAGGGGACACTGAAGCTTTCTTT. It translates to CATTGDTEAFF.

This clone appeared a few times. The chain has TRBV9 and TRBJ2-5, with 7 bases that match TRBD1. The germline CDR1 and CDR2 sequences are SGDLS and YYNGEE. Trimming took 0 bases from V and 5 from J; bases not matched to a gene: 7. This CDR3 has 15 residues. The CDR3, as DNA: TGTGCCAGCAGCGTAGTTCCAGGGGGTTGGGAGACCCAGTACTTC. The encoded protein is CASSVVPGGWETQYF. Using reference TRBV9 and TRBJ2-5 for the parts outside the CDR3, the full variable domain is DSGVTQTPKHLITATGQRVTLRCSPRSGDLSVYWYQQSLDQGLQFLIQYYNGEERAKGNILERFSAQQFPDLHSELNLSSLELGDSALYFCASSVVPGGWETQYFGPGTRLLVL.

The V gene is TRBV5-1, the J gene TRBJ1-1, with 7 bases matching TRBD1. CDR3 length equals 15 residues. V shed 4 bases, J shed 1 base, and the junction held 7 bases outside the gene matches. In germline, CDR1 is SGHRS, CDR2 YFSETQ. The CDR3 nucleotides read TGCGCCAGCAGCGCCAGACAGGGTACGAACACTGAAGCTTTCTTT. Protein sequence: CASSARQGTNTEAFF. Supplemented by reference TRBV5-1 and TRBJ1-1, the full variable domain reads KAGVTQTPRYLIKTRGQQVTLSCSPISGHRSVSWYQQTPGQGLQFLFEYFSETQRNKGNFPGRFSGRQFSNSRSEMNVSTLELGDSALYLCASSARQGTNTEAFFGQGTRLTVV.

Only one count was recorded for this clone. CDR3 amino acids: CASSSALVGLGEQYF. CDR3 coding DNA: TGTGCCAGCAGCTCGGCGCTGGTGGGACTTGGCGAGCAGTACTTC. The chain recombines TRBV5-5 with TRBJ2-7; the D gene is possibly TRBD2 (6 bases). CDR3 length: 15 amino acids. V lost 3 bases, J lost 6 bases, and 19 bases lay in between. CDR1 and CDR2 from the germline V gene are SGHKS and YYEKEE (reference sequence).

The rearrangement uses TRBV28 and TRBJ1-3, with a possible D match to TRBD1 (6 bases). This CDR3 contains 15 residues. V gave up 10 bases and J gave up 0 bases, with 16 bases separating them. Per the germline V gene, CDR1 is MDHEN and CDR2 is SYDVKM. Here the CDR3 reads CATLRQGSSGNTIYF. CDR3 in DNA: TGTGCCACCCTTCGCCAGGGGAGCTCTGGAAACACCATATATTTT.

The rearrangement joins TRBV27 to TRBJ1-1; unclear D gene. V lost 6 bases and J 5 bases, leaving 13 bases between the germline ends. Germline assignment: CDR1 MNHEY and CDR2 SMNVEV (reference sequence). CDR3 length: 13 residues. The CDR3 region is CASSVAVETEAFF. The CDR3 DNA reads as TGTGCCAGCAGCGTAGCAGTGGAAACTGAAGCTTTCTTT.

A few counts support this clone. The chain's CDR3 is CASSSGRGHTEAFF. CDR3 nucleotide sequence: TGTGCCAGCAGTTCGGGCAGGGGGCACACTGAAGCTTTCTTT. The chain uses TRBV6-5 and TRBJ1-1, with 8 bases lining up with TRBD1. The CDR3 is 14 amino acids. Germline lookup yields CDR1 MNHEY and CDR2 SVGAGI. J gave up 3 bases and V 4 bases, and 4 bases lay outside the gene matches.